One sample yielded the 22 T cell receptor beta chains listed below, sequenced in a study of control samples from healthy donors and cancer patients. Sequencing was performed with immunoSEQ multiplex PCR; in TCRdb, only in-frame clones are kept and a portion is missing. This sample yields around 170,000 clones, of which roughly 90% are seen a single time; around 1.4% belongs to the top ten. Sequencing input: blood. These receptors were collected from a woman aged 45-65 years in good health.

V gene TRBV4-3 combines with J gene TRBJ1-2, with 11 positions matching TRBD1. Losses at the gene ends were 4 bases for V and 2 bases for J; bases not matched to a gene: 12. The CDR3 consists of 18 residues. Germline V gives CDR1 LGHNA, CDR2 YSLEER. This CDR3 reads CASSLGDRGRSGNYGYTF. The CDR3 nucleotides read TGCGCCAGCAGCCTGGGGGACAGGGGGAGGTCGGGAAACTATGGCTACACCTTC.

The chain recombines TRBV18 with TRBJ2-1, with D possibly being TRBD2 (7 bases). V dropped 6 bases and J dropped 8 bases, with 14 bases sitting between them. CDR3 size: 13 residues. In germline, CDR1 is KGHSH, CDR2 LQKENI. CDR3 protein: CASSTPGGYEQFF. In DNA form, the CDR3 reads TGTGCCAGCTCTACCCCGGGGGGCTATGAGCAGTTCTTC.

The chain joins TRBV28 to TRBJ1-5; D remains ambiguous. V was pared by 5 bases and J by 2 bases, with 4 bases between. Germline V gene data show CDR1 as MDHEN and CDR2 as SYDVKM. There are 12 residues in the CDR3. The CDR3 region has the DNA TGTGCCAGCAGTAAGGGCAATCAGCCCCAGCATTTT. The encoded protein is CASSKGNQPQHF.

The chain combines TRBV5-1 with TRBJ1-2; 10 nucleotides align to TRBD1. V dropped 2 bases and J dropped 3; count of bases not matched to a gene: 4. The CDR3 totals 15 residues. Germline assignment: CDR1 SGHRS and CDR2 YFSETQ. CDR3 sequence reads: CASSFGQGDYYGYTF. CDR3 DNA: TGCGCCAGCAGCTTCGGACAGGGGGACTACTATGGCTACACCTTC.

The chain employs TRBV6-2 or TRBV6-3 and TRBJ1-5; D is ambiguous. This CDR3 has 13 amino acids. The germline CDR1 and CDR2 sequences are MNHEY and SVGEGT. Trimming removed 4 bases at V and 1 base at J, with 5 bases between. The CDR3 reads CASSWSSNQPQHF. In nucleotides, the CDR3 is TGTGCCAGCAGTTGGAGCAGCAATCAGCCCCAGCATTTT.

This clone occurred once. The chain has TRBV6-1 and TRBJ2-5, with D tentatively TRBD2 (5 bases). The germline V gene encodes CDR1 MNHNS and CDR2 SASEGT. CDR3 length equals 14 residues. Trimming took off 2 bases at V and 5 bases at J, with 12 bases between the two ends. The CDR3 loop reads CASSESGSWETQYF. CDR3 DNA: TGTGCCAGCAGTGAATCGGGGTCGTGGGAGACCCAGTACTTC.

V usage is TRBV24-1 and J usage is TRBJ2-3; 10 bases line up with TRBD2. The CDR3 has 16 residues. Germline V lookup: CDR1 KGHDR, CDR2 SFDVKD. V shed 4 bases and J 1 base; nucleotides not matched to a gene: 4. In DNA, the CDR3 is TGTGCCACCAGTGACCCCGGGACTAGCGGCACAGATACGCAGTATTTT. It specifies CATSDPGTSGTDTQYF.

This chain connects TRBV9 to TRBJ1-2; D is ambiguous. The CDR3 totals 14 residues. Trimming took 0 bases from V and 8 from J, leaving 14 bases between them. CDR1 is SGDLS and CDR2 is YYNGEE in the germline V gene. The CDR3 sequence: CASSVEGSRRGYTF. The CDR3 DNA is TGTGCCAGCAGCGTAGAAGGGAGTAGGCGCGGCTACACCTTC.

The rearrangement uses TRBV29-1 and TRBJ2-2; TRBD1 might be the D (7 bases). This CDR3 contains 15 residues. Trimming cost V 8 bases and J 3 bases, with 19 bases left between them. CDR1 and CDR2 from the germline V gene are SQVTM and ANQGSEA. CDR3 sequence reads: CSCPQGGIYTGELFF. DNA of the CDR3: TGCAGCTGTCCCCAGGGGGGTATTTACACCGGGGAGCTGTTTTTT.

This sequence joins TRBV6-1 and TRBJ1-6; TRBD1 might be the D (5 bases). Trimming took 1 base from V and 14 from J, leaving 15 bases between them. The germline CDR1 and CDR2 sequences are MNHNS and SASEGT. This CDR3 has 14 amino acids. Here the CDR3 DNA reads TGTGCCAGCAGTGAAGGGGTCCAGGGTGGGTCCCTCCACTTT. Its protein is CASSEGVQGGSLHF.

The CDR3 reads CAISEDLIRGGTIYF. The CDR3 nucleotides read TGTGCCATCAGCGAGGACCTCATCAGGGGGGGCACCATATATTTT. This chain connects TRBV10-3 to TRBJ1-3, with 7 positions matching TRBD1. This CDR3 contains 15 residues. CDR1 ENHRY and CDR2 SYGVKD come from the germline V gene. V was clipped by 6 bases and J by 9 bases; unmatched bases: 14.

The CDR3 region has the DNA TGTGCCAGCAGCCAACGAAAAACAGGTTCTAGCTCCTACGAGCAGTACTTC. Residues: CASSQRKTGSSSYEQYF. This chain connects TRBV14 to TRBJ2-7; maybe TRBD1 (5 bases). Trimming took 2 bases from V and 0 from J, leaving 17 bases between them. This CDR3 is built from 17 residues. CDR1 is SGHDN, CDR2 FVKESK, per germline.

The V gene is TRBV11-2, the J gene TRBJ2-7, with a possible D match to TRBD1 (5 bases). Germline CDR1 SGHAT, CDR2 FQNNGV. This CDR3 is 12 amino acids long. Trimming pared 6 bases from V and 7 bases from J, leaving 13 bases between. The CDR3 spells CASSPQVLEQYF. The CDR3 nucleotides are TGTGCCAGCAGTCCACAGGTATTGGAGCAGTACTTC. The entire variable domain, with the rest obtained from reference TRBV11-2 and TRBJ2-7, is as follows: EAGVAQSPRYKIIEKRQSVAFWCNPISGHATLYWYQQILGQGPKLLIQFQNNGVVDDSQLPKDRFSAERLKGVDSTLKIQPAKLEDSAVYLCASSPQVLEQYFGPGTRLTVT.

The chain recombines TRBV6-2 or TRBV6-3 with TRBJ2-1, with D maybe TRBD1 (6 bases). This CDR3 has 16 amino acids. Germline V gene lookup returns CDR1 MNHEY and CDR2 SVGEGT. The germline V and J ends were trimmed by 5 bases and 1 base, with 15 bases remaining between them. The CDR3 is CASSELGTSSYNEQFF. DNA of the CDR3: TGTGCCAGCAGTGAGCTCGGGACAAGTTCCTACAATGAGCAGTTCTTC.

The gene calls are TRBV5-4 and TRBJ2-2; D not resolved. This CDR3 contains 16 residues. From germline, CDR1 is SGHNT and CDR2 YYREEE (reference sequence). V was trimmed by 2 bases and J by 1 base, leaving 12 bases between them. The CDR3 protein is CASSLGQTLNTGELFF. The CDR3, as DNA: TGTGCCAGCAGCTTAGGCCAGACGCTGAACACCGGGGAGCTGTTTTTT.

The rearrangement joins TRBV28 to TRBJ2-7, with a possible D match to TRBD2 (6 bases). V lost 2 bases, J lost 3 bases, and 17 bases lay in between. Germline values: CDR1 MDHEN, CDR2 SYDVKM. This CDR3 region has 16 residues. Written as DNA, the CDR3 is TGTGCCAGCAGTTTACCATTAATAGCGGTCCTCTACGAGCAGTACTTC. Amino acid sequence: CASSLPLIAVLYEQYF. Full variable domain (missing parts from reference TRBV28 and TRBJ2-7): DVKVTQSSRYLVKRTGEKVFLECVQDMDHENMFWYRQDPGLGLRLIYFSYDVKMKEKGDIPEGYSVSREKKERFSLILESASTNQTSMYLCASSLPLIAVLYEQYFGPGTRLTVT.

This chain joins TRBV7-2 and TRBJ2-3, with TRBD1 identical over 7 bases. The CDR3 is made up of 17 amino acids. Germline V gene sequence: CDR1 SGHTA, CDR2 FQGNSA. Trimming removed 5 bases from V and 4 bases from J; junction bases left unmatched: 15. CDR3: CASSHPTGTEYSDTQYF. CDR3 coding DNA: TGTGCCAGCAGCCATCCTACCGGGACAGAATATTCAGATACGCAGTATTTT.

The chain uses TRBV11-1 and TRBJ2-7; D might be TRBD1 (5 bases). This CDR3 comprises 15 residues. The germline CDR1 and CDR2 sequences are SGHAT and FQDESV (reference sequence). V lost 5 bases to trimming and J lost 3 bases, with 17 bases between them. CDR3 residues: CASSPDGQGGYEQYF. The CDR3 DNA reads as TGTGCCAGCAGCCCCGACGGCCAGGGCGGCTACGAGCAGTACTTC.

V gene TRBV19 combines with J gene TRBJ2-4; 16 nucleotides match TRBD2. CDR1 is LNHDA, CDR2 SQIVND, per germline (reference sequence). The J segment lost 10 bases and the V segment lost 5 bases, leaving 14 bases of the junction unmatched. The CDR3 is made up of 18 amino acids. For the CDR3, the DNA is TGTGCCAGTAGTCCGGGACTAGCGGGGGGGCTGTCCCGGGGGATTCAGTACTTC. Translated: CASSPGLAGGLSRGIQYF.

The rearrangement links TRBV25-1 to TRBJ1-2, with D perhaps TRBD1 (6 bases). V was cut by 1 base and J by 4 bases, with 13 bases left in between. The CDR3 spans 15 residues. In germline, CDR1 is MGHDK, CDR2 SYGVNS. CDR3 nucleotides: TGTGCCAGCAGTGAATTACAGGGTCGCGCCTATGGCTACACCTTC. Translating gives CASSELQGRAYGYTF.

V usage is TRBV3-1 (or the pseudogene TRBV3-2) and J usage is TRBJ1-1; D gene ambiguous. The CDR3 covers 11 residues. Trimming cost V 1 base and J 10 bases, with 7 bases left between them. Looked up from germline, CDR1 is LGHDT and CDR2 is YNNKEL (reference sequence). CDR3: CASSQGSVAFF. The DNA of the CDR3 is TGTGCCAGCAGCCAAGGGTCGGTAGCTTTCTTT.

This sequence joins TRBV28 and TRBJ2-7; TRBD2 might be the D (6 bases). CDR1 and CDR2 from the germline V gene are MDHEN and SYDVKM. The CDR3 length is 14 residues. Between the trimmed V and J ends, which lost 2 bases and 2 bases, there was a span of 10 bases. CDR3 region: CASSLGREPYEQYF. CDR3 in DNA: TGTGCCAGCAGTTTAGGGCGGGAACCCTACGAGCAGTACTTC.